The following is a T cell receptor beta chain sequence with its context. Its matching antigen is unknown. Sequenced by immunoSEQ multiplex PCR; TCRdb stores in-frame clones only, minus some. Of 120,000 to 150,000 clones listed, around 90% are singletons. Germline CDR1 and CDR2: DFQATT and SNEGSKA (reference sequence). The CDR3 runs to 13 residues. Trimming took 3 bases from V and 5 from J, leaving 13 bases between them. This entry is derived from a study of T cell responses to AZD1222 COVID-19 vaccine. General observations from the study: Seropositive at baseline were only a handful of AZD1222 recipients. Along spike, vaccine-associated CD4 TCRs were found throughout, with dominance at 160-218 and 743-854. Vaccination with two AZD1222 doses was followed by a rise in Spike-specific TCR breadth and depth. There were repertoire samples only from the period after the peak T cell response.

The material sequenced was peripheral blood, taken on day 0 of MenACWY control vaccination. This receptor was taken from an adult in good health. The V call is TRBV20-1, the J call TRBJ1-2; D possibly corresponds to TRBD1 (6 bases). The CDR3, as DNA: TGCAGTGCTAGTAATTGGAGGGGGTATGGCTACACCTTC. Translating it yields CSASNWRGYGYTF.